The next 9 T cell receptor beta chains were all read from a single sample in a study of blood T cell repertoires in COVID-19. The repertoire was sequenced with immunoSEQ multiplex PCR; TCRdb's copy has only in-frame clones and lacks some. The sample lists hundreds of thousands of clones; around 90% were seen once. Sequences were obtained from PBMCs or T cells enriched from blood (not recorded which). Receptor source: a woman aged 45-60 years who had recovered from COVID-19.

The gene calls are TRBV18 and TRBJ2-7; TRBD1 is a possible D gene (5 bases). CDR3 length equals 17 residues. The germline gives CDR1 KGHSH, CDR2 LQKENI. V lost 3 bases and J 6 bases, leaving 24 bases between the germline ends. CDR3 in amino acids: CASSPSSDSVATGEQYF. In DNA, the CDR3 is TGTGCCAGCTCACCCTCCTCCGACAGTGTCGCGACGGGCGAGCAGTACTTC.

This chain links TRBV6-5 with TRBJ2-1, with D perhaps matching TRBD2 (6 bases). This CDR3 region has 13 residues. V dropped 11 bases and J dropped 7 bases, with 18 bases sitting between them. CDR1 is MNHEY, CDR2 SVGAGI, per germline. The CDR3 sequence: CAASSAGGNEQFF. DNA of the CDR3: TGTGCCGCCAGCAGTGCTGGGGGGAATGAGCAGTTCTTC.

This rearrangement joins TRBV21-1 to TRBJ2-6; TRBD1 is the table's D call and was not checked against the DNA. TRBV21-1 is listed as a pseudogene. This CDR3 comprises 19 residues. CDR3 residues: CASSKNRRQGAFGANVLTF. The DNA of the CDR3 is TGTGCCAGCAGCAAAAACCGCCGGCAGGGGGCGTTTGGGGCCAACGTCCTGACTTTC.

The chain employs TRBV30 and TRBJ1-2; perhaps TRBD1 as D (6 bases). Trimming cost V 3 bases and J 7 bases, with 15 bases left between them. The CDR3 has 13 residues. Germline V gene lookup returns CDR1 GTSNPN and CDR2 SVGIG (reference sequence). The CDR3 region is CAWRPTGGTGYTF. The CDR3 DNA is TGTGCCTGGAGGCCGACAGGAGGAACTGGCTACACCTTC.

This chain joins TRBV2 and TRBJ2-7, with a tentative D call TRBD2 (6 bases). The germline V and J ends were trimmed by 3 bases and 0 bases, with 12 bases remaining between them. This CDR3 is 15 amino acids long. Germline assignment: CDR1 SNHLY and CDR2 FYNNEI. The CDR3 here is CASSDPRELSYEQYF. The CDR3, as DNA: TGTGCCAGCAGTGACCCTCGGGAGCTCTCCTACGAGCAGTACTTC.

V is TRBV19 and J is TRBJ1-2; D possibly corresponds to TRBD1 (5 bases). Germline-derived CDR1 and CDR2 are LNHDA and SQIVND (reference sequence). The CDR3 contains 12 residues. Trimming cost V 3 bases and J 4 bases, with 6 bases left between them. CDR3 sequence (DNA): TGTGCCAGTAGTATGACAGTCTATGGCTACACCTTC. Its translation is CASSMTVYGYTF.

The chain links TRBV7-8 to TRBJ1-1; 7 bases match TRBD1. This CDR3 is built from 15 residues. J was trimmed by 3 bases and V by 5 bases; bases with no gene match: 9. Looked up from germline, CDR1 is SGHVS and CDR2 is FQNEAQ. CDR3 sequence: CASSQITGADTEAFF. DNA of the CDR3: TGTGCCAGCAGCCAAATAACAGGGGCGGACACTGAAGCTTTCTTT.

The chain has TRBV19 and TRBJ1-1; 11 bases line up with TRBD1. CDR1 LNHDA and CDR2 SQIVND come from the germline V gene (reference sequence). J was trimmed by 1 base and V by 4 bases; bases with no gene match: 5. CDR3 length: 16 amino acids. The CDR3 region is CASSSGQGAANTEAFF. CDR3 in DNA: TGTGCCAGTAGTAGCGGACAGGGGGCCGCGAACACTGAAGCTTTCTTT.

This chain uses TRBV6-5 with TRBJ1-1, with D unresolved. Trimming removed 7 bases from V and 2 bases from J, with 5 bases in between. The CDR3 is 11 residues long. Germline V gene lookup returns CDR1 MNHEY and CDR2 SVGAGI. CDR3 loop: CASTRNTEAFF. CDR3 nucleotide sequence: TGTGCCAGCACCAGAAACACTGAAGCTTTCTTT.